What follows are 5 T cell receptor beta chains derived from one specimen sequenced in a study of blood T cells in healthy people across ages. Combining a sample-barcoded 5' primer with a J-beta primer mix, a second PCR ran for about 7 to 11 cycles. TCRdb used MiXCR to reprocess the 5' RACE reads, holding one entry per CDR3 protein. This sample has about 970,000 distinct CDR3 sequences, with roughly half found just once. The sequenced sample was blood. The receptors were sampled from a woman in her sixties in good health.

V usage is TRBV12-3 or TRBV12-4 and J usage is TRBJ2-5; D call uncertain. This CDR3 contains 13 residues. Between the trimmed V and J ends, which lost 5 bases and 5 bases, there was a span of 12 bases. The CDR3 protein is CASSAWRGETQYF. DNA for the CDR3: TGTGCCAGCAGTGCCTGGCGTGGTGAGACCCAGTACTTC.

This clonotype was counted between two and nine times. J is TRBJ1-2 and V is TRBV28, with 10 nucleotides matching TRBD1. The CDR3 is 15 residues long. J gave up 6 bases and V 4 bases, and 8 bases lay outside the gene matches. Per the germline V gene, CDR1 is MDHEN and CDR2 is SYDVKM. The CDR3 region has the DNA TGTGCCAGCAGTTGGATAGACAGGGGGCATCATGGCTACACCTTC. It encodes CASSWIDRGHHGYTF.

The V and J genes are TRBV4-1 and TRBJ2-7; D is perhaps TRBD1 (5 bases). Trimming cost V 0 bases and J 7 bases, with 16 bases left between them. The germline CDR1 and CDR2 sequences are MGHRA and YSYEKL. CDR3 length equals 15 residues. CDR3 nucleotide sequence: TGCGCCAGCAGCCAAGAGGGGCCCGGCTACAATGAGCAGTACTTC. Amino acid sequence: CASSQEGPGYNEQYF.

This clonotype occurred a few times. An end of the junction differs from the germline gene, which may be a read error. V gene TRBV7-3 combines with J gene TRBJ2-6; TRBD1 matches at 12 bases. CDR1 is SGHTA, CDR2 FQGTGA, per germline. The CDR3 contains 22 residues. The CDR3 coding sequence is TGTGCCAGCAGCTCGACCCCCGGGACAGGGGGCGAAAAGAGCTCTGGGGCCAATGTCCTGACTTTC. Residues: CASSSTPGTGGEKSSGANVLTF.

The rearrangement uses TRBV10-1 and TRBJ2-5; D perhaps matches TRBD1 (5 bases). The germline V gene has CDR1 WNHNN and CDR2 SYGVQD (reference sequence). Trimming cost V 0 bases and J 5 bases, with 10 bases left between them. The CDR3 runs 14 residues. The CDR3 region has the DNA TGCGCCAGCAGTGAGTCCCAGGGAAGCGAGACCCAGTACTTC. Protein: CASSESQGSETQYF.